These 25 T cell receptor beta chains share one sample of origin, sequenced in a study of lymphopenia after photon versus proton radiotherapy. Assay used: immunoSEQ multiplex PCR; TCRdb lists only in-frame clones, some missing. This repertoire shows about 16,000 clones, approximately 90% found once; its top ten account for about 60%. The sequenced sample was peripheral blood, obtained from a patient treated with proton-based radiotherapy. Receptor source: a woman aged 55-70 years with cholangiocarcinoma. Some clones in this sample may be carry-over from other donors' samples.

This clone ranks as medium-sized (0.01 to 0.1%). This rearrangement joins TRBV6-1 to TRBJ1-5; D uncertain. Per germline, CDR1 MNHNS and CDR2 SASEGT. Between the trimmed V and J ends, which lost 7 bases and 6 bases, there was a span of 13 bases. The CDR3 sequence is 13 residues long. The CDR3 coding sequence is TGTGCCAGCAACCCCAGCCCGGGTCAGCCCCAGCATTTT. Encoded protein: CASNPSPGQPQHF.

This clone was counted once. The V call is TRBV11-3, the J call TRBJ2-5, with TRBD2 matching over 8 bases. The CDR3 totals 14 residues. In germline, CDR1 is SGHNT, CDR2 YENEEA. With V trimmed by 2 bases and J by 4 bases, 3 bases remained unmatched. Here the CDR3 reads CASSLSGGRETQYF. The CDR3 DNA reads as TGTGCCAGCAGCTTAAGCGGGGGTCGAGAGACCCAGTACTTC.

The chain links TRBV28 to TRBJ2-7; 7 bases fit TRBD1. V trimming: 4 bases; J trimming: 0 bases; junction bases outside the gene matches: 9. Germline lookup yields CDR1 MDHEN and CDR2 SYDVKM. This CDR3 is 16 amino acids long. Here the CDR3 reads CASSSPDRVYSYEQYF. CDR3 nucleotides: TGTGCCAGCAGTTCCCCAGACAGGGTCTACTCCTACGAGCAGTACTTC.

The gene calls are TRBV28 and TRBJ2-6, with D possibly being TRBD2 (5 bases). Trimming cost V 9 bases and J 0 bases, with 9 bases left between them. Germline CDR1 reads MDHEN; CDR2 reads SYDVKM. CDR3 length: 14 residues. The CDR3 sequence is CASLGSSGANVLTF. As DNA, the CDR3 is TGTGCCAGTCTGGGGAGCTCTGGGGCCAACGTCCTGACTTTC.

V and J are TRBV4-2 and TRBJ1-5; D remains unclear. From germline, CDR1 is LGHNA and CDR2 YNFKEQ. The CDR3 totals 18 residues. Trimming removed 2 bases at V and 0 bases at J, with 17 bases between. In nucleotides, the CDR3 is TGTGCCAGCAGCCAATTACTTTCCGTGGGGAATAGCAATCAGCCCCAGCATTTT. This encodes CASSQLLSVGNSNQPQHF.

The gene calls are TRBV10-3 and TRBJ1-5; D not resolved. V was pared by 4 bases and J by 1 base, with 8 bases between. The CDR3 runs 14 residues. Germline CDR1 ENHRY, CDR2 SYGVKD. The CDR3 coding sequence is TGTGCCATCAGTGTCACGGGGAGCAATCAGCCCCAGCATTTT. It translates to CAISVTGSNQPQHF.

The chain links TRBV29-1 to TRBJ1-1; D remains ambiguous. Trimming took 8 bases from V and 11 from J, leaving 18 bases between them. In germline, CDR1 is SQVTM, CDR2 ANQGSEA. The CDR3 sequence is 11 residues long. The CDR3 sequence is CSPFAGPLAFF. The CDR3 DNA is TGCAGCCCTTTTGCAGGACCGCTGGCTTTCTTT.

J is TRBJ2-5 and V is TRBV9; D not resolved. V lost 1 base, J lost 5 bases, and 9 bases lay in between. CDR1 and CDR2 from the germline V gene are SGDLS and YYNGEE. The CDR3 totals 13 residues. The CDR3 sequence is CASSVSRSETQYF. The CDR3, as DNA: TGTGCCAGCAGCGTATCCCGTTCCGAGACCCAGTACTTC.

The chain recombines TRBV15 with TRBJ2-1, with TRBD1 matching over 7 bases. This CDR3 spans 13 amino acids. V shed 4 bases and J 8 bases; nucleotides not matched to a gene: 5. Germline loops: CDR1 LNHNV, CDR2 YYDKDF (reference sequence). CDR3 residues: CATSTNRGYEQFF. CDR3 nucleotides: TGTGCCACCAGCACAAACAGGGGATATGAGCAGTTCTTC.

V is TRBV7-6 and J is TRBJ2-7, with 12 positions matching TRBD2. Germline V gene data show CDR1 as SGHVS and CDR2 as FNYEAQ. Trimming at V came to 3 bases and at J to 0 bases, leaving 9 bases not matched to a gene. The CDR3 extends over 18 amino acids. The CDR3: CASSFPGTSGPYSYEQYF. The CDR3 nucleotides read TGTGCCAGCAGCTTCCCCGGGACTAGCGGGCCCTACTCCTACGAGCAGTACTTC.

The V and J genes are TRBV5-4 and TRBJ1-1, with TRBD1 identical over 7 bases. The V segment lost 4 bases and the J segment 1 base; nucleotides outside the gene matches: 4. Germline CDR1 SGHNT, CDR2 YYREEE (reference sequence). The CDR3 loop spans 14 amino acids. CDR3 loop: CASSGRDRNTEAFF. CDR3 sequence (DNA): TGTGCCAGCAGCGGCCGGGACAGGAACACTGAAGCTTTCTTT.

The chain employs TRBV27 and TRBJ2-4; TRBD1 matches at 8 bases. CDR3 length equals 15 residues. Germline V gene data show CDR1 as MNHEY and CDR2 as SMNVEV (reference sequence). J was trimmed by 8 bases and V by 4 bases; bases with no gene match: 10. The CDR3 region is CASSSRDRLLDIQYF. The CDR3 DNA is TGTGCCAGCAGTTCCCGGGACAGGCTGTTGGACATTCAGTACTTC.

This clone was seen once. The chain employs TRBV18 and TRBJ1-2; D is possibly TRBD1 (6 bases). Germline assignment: CDR1 KGHSH and CDR2 LQKENI. This CDR3 is built from 13 residues. Trimming took 6 bases from V and 4 from J, leaving 12 bases between them. CDR3 in DNA: TGTGCCAGCTCGGACTTGGACAGCTATGGCTACACCTTC. Translation: CASSDLDSYGYTF.

This chain links TRBV5-1 with TRBJ1-1; 7 bases match TRBD1. The trim removed 3 bases at V and 0 bases at J, leaving 14 bases unmatched. The V gene's germline CDR1 is SGHRS and CDR2 YFSETQ. This CDR3 region has 18 residues. The CDR3 bases are TGCGCCAGCAGCTACGGGCAGGGGGAGTTGGTAATGAACACTGAAGCTTTCTTT. Translating it yields CASSYGQGELVMNTEAFF.

The gene calls are TRBV10-3 and TRBJ2-5, with 9 bases lining up with TRBD1. V lost 4 bases, J lost 1 base, and 4 bases stayed unmatched. CDR3 length equals 15 residues. CDR1 ENHRY and CDR2 SYGVKD come from the germline V gene. The CDR3, as DNA: TGTGCCATCAGTGCGCCGACAGGGGGCCAAGAGACCCAGTACTTC. It specifies CAISAPTGGQETQYF.

The genes are TRBV7-2 and TRBJ1-3; 9 bases are shared with TRBD1. The CDR3 is 16 residues long. The germline V gene encodes CDR1 SGHTA and CDR2 FQGNSA. The ends lost 0 bases at V and 0 bases at J; junction bases unmatched: 0. CDR3 DNA sequence: TGTGCCAGCAGCTTAGCGACAGGGGGCTCTGGAAACACCATATATTTT. It codes for CASSLATGGSGNTIYF. Based on the CDR3 plus reference TRBV7-2 and TRBJ1-3, the full variable domain is GAGVSQSPSNKVTEKGKDVELRCDPISGHTALYWYRQSLGQGLEFLIYFQGNSAPDKSGLPSDRFSAERTGGSVSTLTIQRTQQEDSAVYLCASSLATGGSGNTIYFGEGSWLTVV.

The V call is TRBV11-3, the J call TRBJ2-1; TRBD2 matches 10 bases. CDR1 is SGHNT and CDR2 is YENEEA in the germline V gene. Trimming took 4 bases from V and 4 from J; bases not matched to a gene: 7. The CDR3 runs to 16 residues. The CDR3 sequence is CASSSRTSGSYNEQFF. CDR3 sequence (DNA): TGTGCCAGCAGCTCCCGGACTAGCGGCTCTTACAATGAGCAGTTCTTC.

The chain employs TRBV28 and TRBJ1-4, with D hard to call. The ends were cut back, 8 bases at V and 0 bases at J, with 10 bases in the middle. From germline, CDR1 is MDHEN and CDR2 SYDVKM. The CDR3 loop spans 14 amino acids. DNA for the CDR3: TGTGCCAGCCTTGGGGATGCAACTAATGAAAAACTGTTTTTT. This translates into CASLGDATNEKLFF.

This chain joins TRBV6-1 and TRBJ1-3; TRBD1 aligns across 7 bases. CDR1 MNHNS and CDR2 SASEGT come from the germline V gene. This CDR3 is 14 amino acids long. Germline trimming cut 4 bases from V and 2 bases from J; bases unmatched to any gene: 2. CDR3 nucleotides: TGTGCCAGCAGTGTAACAGGGGCTGGAAACACCATATATTTT. This gives the protein CASSVTGAGNTIYF.

The chain uses TRBV19 and TRBJ2-2, with 10 positions matching TRBD2. The CDR3 runs 16 residues. CDR1 is LNHDA, CDR2 SQIVND, per germline (reference sequence). V lost 7 bases to trimming and J lost 4 bases; unmatched junction nucleotides: 9. The CDR3 loop reads CASTLGASGSTGELFF. CDR3 nucleotide sequence: TGTGCCAGTACCCTGGGGGCTAGCGGGAGCACCGGGGAGCTGTTTTTT.

The CDR3 region is CASSLETGVDEQYF. CDR3 nucleotide sequence: TGCGCCAGCAGCTTGGAGACAGGGGTGGACGAGCAGTACTTC. The genes are TRBV5-1 and TRBJ2-7; 8 bases match TRBD1. The CDR3 sequence is 14 residues long. J gave up 5 bases and V 0 bases, and 4 bases lay outside the gene matches. Germline V CDR1 and CDR2: SGHRS, YFSETQ.

The chain uses TRBV28 and TRBJ2-5; TRBD2 aligns across 7 bases. The CDR3 is 16 amino acids. Germline assignment: CDR1 MDHEN and CDR2 SYDVKM. V lost 6 bases, J lost 2 bases, and 12 bases stayed unmatched. This chain's CDR3 is CASRGVSGGSQETQYF. The CDR3 DNA reads as TGTGCCAGCAGAGGTGTATCGGGAGGATCACAAGAGACCCAGTACTTC.

V usage is TRBV4-3 and J usage is TRBJ1-1; D is undetermined. Germline CDR1 LGHNA, CDR2 YSLEER. This CDR3 spans 13 amino acids. V lost 0 bases and J lost 3, with 5 bases in between. The CDR3 DNA reads TGCGCCAGCAGCCAAGAGTGGTACACTGAAGCTTTCTTT. Protein sequence: CASSQEWYTEAFF.

The J gene is TRBJ2-5, the V gene TRBV10-3, with D tentatively TRBD2 (5 bases). V was trimmed by 8 bases and J by 5 bases, leaving 12 bases between them. Per germline, CDR1 ENHRY and CDR2 SYGVKD. The CDR3 runs to 12 residues. The CDR3 protein is CAIGGGWETQYF. Written as DNA, the CDR3 is TGTGCCATCGGAGGTGGATGGGAGACCCAGTACTTC.

The rearrangement joins TRBV5-1 to TRBJ2-1, with D possibly being TRBD2 (6 bases). This CDR3 is 15 amino acids long. CDR1 and CDR2 from the germline V gene are SGHRS and YFSETQ. The V end was cut by 1 base, the J end by 5 bases, with 13 bases between. The CDR3 loop is CASSLILAENNEQFF. The CDR3 region has the DNA TGCGCCAGCAGCTTGATACTAGCAGAAAACAATGAGCAGTTCTTC.